One and the same sample provided the 23 T cell receptor beta chains below, sequenced in a study of CD4 T cells in relation to SARS-CoV-2 and coronaviruses. The unexposed donors gave CD4+ T cells in about 2011-2018, prior to COVID-19. Sequencing was performed with immunoSEQ multiplex PCR; in TCRdb, only in-frame clones are kept and a portion is missing. The sample lists 65,000 or so clones, over 90% seen once, with over 0.11% in the top ten. The source material was naive CD4+ T cells from PBMCs. Noted subset: naive CD4+ T cells isolated by negative enrichment. Every receptor here comes from a human donor in good health.

This clone is a singleton in its sample. The rearrangement joins TRBV27 to TRBJ2-7; D perhaps matches TRBD2 (6 bases). CDR1 MNHEY and CDR2 SMNVEV come from the germline V gene (reference sequence). This CDR3 spans 14 amino acids. Trimming shortened V by 6 bases and J by 2 bases, and 14 bases separated the two germline ends. CDR3 in DNA: TGTGCCAGCAGGCGGGGTAGCGGAACCTACGAGCAGTACTTC. Amino acids: CASRRGSGTYEQYF.

The chain uses TRBV2 and TRBJ1-2; maybe TRBD1 (5 bases). The CDR3 is made up of 14 amino acids. Trimming cost V 4 bases and J 4 bases, with 13 bases left between them. Germline V CDR1 and CDR2: SNHLY, FYNNEI. The CDR3 spells CASSVQGEGYGYTF. The DNA for the CDR3 is TGTGCCAGCAGTGTTCAGGGAGAGGGCTATGGCTACACCTTC.

V gene TRBV19 combines with J gene TRBJ2-2; 7 bases are a match to TRBD2. With V trimmed by 7 bases and J by 3 bases, 5 bases remained unmatched. The CDR3 extends over 14 amino acids. The germline V gene has CDR1 LNHDA and CDR2 SQIVND (reference sequence). CDR3 in DNA: TGTGCCAGTATTGGCGGGAGTGACACCGGGGAGCTGTTTTTT. Its translation is CASIGGSDTGELFF.

This rearrangement joins TRBV25-1 to TRBJ2-6, with D possibly being TRBD1 or TRBD2 (5 bases each). CDR3 length equals 17 residues. Looked up from germline, CDR1 is MGHDK and CDR2 is SYGVNS. V lost 4 bases, J lost 0 bases, and 13 bases lay in between. The DNA of the CDR3 is TGTGCCAGCAGTGTGGGGGACGGGTACTCTGGGGCCAACGTCCTGACTTTC. This sequence encodes CASSVGDGYSGANVLTF.

The V gene is TRBV7-8, the J gene TRBJ2-3, with 16 bases aligning to TRBD2. From germline, CDR1 is SGHVS and CDR2 FQNEAQ. This CDR3 is built from 19 residues. Germline trimming cut 1 base from V and 6 bases from J; bases unmatched to any gene: 10. CDR3 loop: CASSLDSGTSGRAGDTQYF. The CDR3 DNA is TGTGCCAGCAGCTTAGATAGCGGGACTAGCGGGAGGGCCGGGGATACGCAGTATTTT. The variable domain in full, with the rest retrieved from reference TRBV7-8 and TRBJ2-3, is GAGVSQSPRYKVAKRGQDVALRCDPISGHVSLFWYQQALGQGPEFLTYFQNEAQLDKSGLPSDRFFAERPEGSVSTLKIQRTQQEDSAVYLCASSLDSGTSGRAGDTQYFGPGTRLTVL.

The CDR3 DNA is TGTGCCAGCAGCCAGGGGACAGGGGTCACCTCGGGCACCTTC. Protein: CASSQGTGVTSGTF. V is TRBV3-1 (or the pseudogene TRBV3-2) and J is TRBJ1-2; TRBD1 matches 10 bases. Germline lookup yields CDR1 LGHDT and CDR2 YNNKEL (reference sequence). V was pared by 3 bases and J by 13 bases, with 11 bases of the junction left unmatched. The CDR3 length is 14 residues.

The chain couples TRBV28 to TRBJ2-5; tentatively, D is TRBD1 (7 bases). Between the trimmed V and J ends, which lost 3 bases and 4 bases, there was a span of 12 bases. Germline loops: CDR1 MDHEN, CDR2 SYDVKM. The CDR3 length is 14 residues. CDR3 protein: CASSFAQGGETQYF. CDR3 in DNA: TGTGCCAGCAGTTTCGCGCAGGGGGGAGAGACCCAGTACTTC.

The genes are TRBV18 and TRBJ2-5; 12 bases line up with TRBD2. The CDR3 extends over 15 amino acids. Germline assignment: CDR1 KGHSH and CDR2 LQKENI. J gave up 5 bases and V 5 bases, and 6 bases lay outside the gene matches. CDR3 loop: CASSRLAGAVETQYF. In DNA form, the CDR3 reads TGTGCCAGCTCAAGACTAGCGGGAGCCGTGGAGACCCAGTACTTC.

The chain couples TRBV5-6 to TRBJ2-3; maybe TRBD2 (6 bases). Germline assignment: CDR1 SGHDT and CDR2 YYEEEE. The CDR3 extends over 15 amino acids. Trimming removed 5 bases at V and 0 bases at J, with 13 bases between. This CDR3 reads CASSHIGTSTDTQYF. CDR3 coding DNA: TGTGCCAGCAGTCATATCGGGACTAGCACAGATACGCAGTATTTT.

This rearrangement joins TRBV5-1 to TRBJ1-6, with 7 positions matching TRBD1. The V and J ends lost 4 bases and 7 bases, in that order; junction bases with no gene match: 5. The CDR3 is 14 residues long. CDR1 is SGHRS and CDR2 is YFSETQ in the germline V gene. The CDR3 sequence is CASSPGQINSPLHF. The CDR3 region has the DNA TGCGCCAGCAGCCCGGGACAGATCAATTCACCCCTCCACTTT.

J is TRBJ1-4 and V is TRBV18, with a weak D call TRBD1 (5 bases). This CDR3 region has 15 residues. Trimming took off 0 bases at V and 12 bases at J, with 17 bases between the two ends. CDR1 is KGHSH, CDR2 LQKENI, per germline. The CDR3 sequence is CASSPPSGRAGELFF. CDR3 sequence (DNA): TGTGCCAGCTCACCACCGTCAGGGAGGGCTGGGGAACTGTTTTTT.

The J gene is TRBJ2-5, the V gene TRBV25-1; D is unresolved. Deletions cut 0 bases from V and 5 bases from J, with 10 bases between. Germline CDR1 reads MGHDK; CDR2 reads SYGVNS. CDR3 length: 14 amino acids. CDR3 sequence reads: CASSEYTLGETQYF. CDR3 bases: TGTGCCAGCAGTGAATACACGCTTGGCGAGACCCAGTACTTC.

The chain has TRBV10-3 and TRBJ1-2; 11 bases match TRBD1. Germline trimming cut 6 bases from V and 4 bases from J; bases unmatched to any gene: 7. CDR1 and CDR2 from the germline V gene are ENHRY and SYGVKD. This CDR3 is built from 15 residues. The CDR3 DNA reads as TGTGCCATCAGCCGGACAGGGGGCGTAGGCTATGGCTACACCTTC. It yields the protein CAISRTGGVGYGYTF.

The V gene is TRBV25-1, the J gene TRBJ2-3, with 8 positions matching TRBD2. Germline V gene lookup returns CDR1 MGHDK and CDR2 SYGVNS. CDR3 length equals 14 residues. Trimming removed 4 bases from V and 5 bases from J; junction bases left unmatched: 5. CDR3 nucleotides: TGTGCCAGCAGTGGAGCGGGAGTGGTAGATACGCAGTATTTT. Protein product: CASSGAGVVDTQYF.

This clone was detected only once. The chain links TRBV6-5 to TRBJ1-2; possible D gene TRBD1, 6 bases. V lost 7 bases and J 8 bases, leaving 17 bases between the germline ends. This CDR3 has 13 residues. Germline CDR1 MNHEY, CDR2 SVGAGI. CDR3 protein: CASKHGTLGGYTF. CDR3 sequence (DNA): TGTGCCAGCAAGCACGGGACATTGGGCGGCTACACCTTC.

V usage is TRBV28 and J usage is TRBJ1-6; 7 bases are a match to TRBD1. CDR1 is MDHEN and CDR2 is SYDVKM in the germline V gene. The CDR3 spans 15 residues. V trimming: 6 bases; J trimming: 4 bases; junction bases outside the gene matches: 6. The CDR3 DNA reads TGTGCCAGCAGGGCGGGACAGCAATATAATTCACCCCTCCACTTT. It encodes CASRAGQQYNSPLHF.

This chain joins TRBV12-3 or TRBV12-4 and TRBJ2-7; no firm D call. V dropped 5 bases and J dropped 3 bases, with 8 bases sitting between them. The CDR3 has 12 amino acids. The CDR3: CASSPVSYEQYF. CDR3 bases: TGTGCCAGCAGTCCGGTGAGCTACGAGCAGTACTTC.

The V and J genes are TRBV28 and TRBJ1-6; possibly TRBD1 for D (6 bases). The V gene's germline CDR1 is MDHEN and CDR2 SYDVKM. The V end was cut by 5 bases, the J end by 5 bases, with 13 bases between. The CDR3 loop spans 15 amino acids. This CDR3 is CASSQQGGNNSPLHF. Written as DNA, the CDR3 is TGTGCCAGCAGTCAACAGGGAGGGAATAATTCACCCCTCCACTTT.

This clone was picked up one time. This sequence joins TRBV15 and TRBJ2-7; 7 bases line up with TRBD1. This CDR3 is built from 16 residues. V was pared by 3 bases and J by 8 bases, with 16 bases of the junction left unmatched. CDR1 and CDR2 (germline): LNHNV, YYDKDF (reference sequence). CDR3 sequence: CATSRSLGTALSQQYF. For the CDR3, the DNA is TGTGCCACCAGCAGGTCATTGGGGACAGCCCTTTCTCAGCAGTACTTC.

This chain joins TRBV19 and TRBJ1-3; D remains unclear. The germline gives CDR1 LNHDA, CDR2 SQIVND (reference sequence). V lost 2 bases to trimming and J lost 0 bases, with 14 bases between them. This CDR3 is 17 amino acids long. The CDR3 nucleotides are TGTGCCAGTAGTATATTCCCAACGCCCTTCTCTGGAAACACCATATATTTT. It codes for CASSIFPTPFSGNTIYF. Drawing the rest from reference TRBV19 and TRBJ1-3, the complete variable domain is DGGITQSPKYLFRKEGQNVTLSCEQNLNHDAMYWYRQDPGQGLRLIYYSQIVNDFQKGDIAEGYSVSREKKESFPLTVTSAQKNPTAFYLCASSIFPTPFSGNTIYFGEGSWLTVV.

This chain joins TRBV2 and TRBJ1-6, with unresolved D. This CDR3 contains 15 residues. Germline V lookup: CDR1 SNHLY, CDR2 FYNNEI. Deletions cut 3 bases from V and 4 bases from J, with 10 bases between. The CDR3 here is CASSDRRRYNSPLHF. CDR3 nucleotides: TGTGCCAGCAGTGATAGACGTCGGTATAATTCACCCCTCCACTTT.

V usage is TRBV25-1 and J usage is TRBJ2-3; 7 nucleotides agree with TRBD2. This CDR3 is 16 amino acids long. Germline trimming cut 1 base from V and 6 bases from J; bases unmatched to any gene: 10. Germline CDR1 and CDR2: MGHDK and SYGVNS. The CDR3 spells CASSESGREAVDTQYF. CDR3 in DNA: TGTGCCAGCAGTGAATCAGGACGGGAGGCGGTTGATACGCAGTATTTT.

In its sample, this clone was seen a few times. The chain links TRBV7-2 to TRBJ2-1; D might be TRBD2 (6 bases). The CDR3 loop spans 16 amino acids. Trimming removed 0 bases at V and 8 bases at J, with 17 bases between. Germline V gives CDR1 SGHTA, CDR2 FQGNSA. As DNA, the CDR3 is TGTGCCAGCAGCTTAGCGGGAGGAAAGTCTGGCCATGAGCAGTTCTTC. This encodes CASSLAGGKSGHEQFF.